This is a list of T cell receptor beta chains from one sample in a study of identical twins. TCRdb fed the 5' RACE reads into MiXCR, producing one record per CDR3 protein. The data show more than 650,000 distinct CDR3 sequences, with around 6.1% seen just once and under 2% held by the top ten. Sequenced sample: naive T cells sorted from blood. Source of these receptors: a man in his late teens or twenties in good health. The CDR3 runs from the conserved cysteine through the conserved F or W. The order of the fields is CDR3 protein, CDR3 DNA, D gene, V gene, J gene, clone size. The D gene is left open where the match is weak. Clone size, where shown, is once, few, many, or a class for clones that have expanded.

CASSYRLAPDTQYF,TGTGCCAGCAGTTATCGACTAGCCCCAGATACGCAGTATTTT,TRBD2,TRBV6-2/TRBV6-3,TRBJ2-3,few
CAISARQTSSNTEAFF,TGTGCCATCAGTGCGAGACAGACATCATCGAACACTGAAGCTTTCTTT,NA,TRBV10-3,TRBJ1-1,many
CASSLGGYEQFF,TGTGCCAGCAGCTTGGGAGGTTATGAGCAGTTCTTC,NA,TRBV7-9,TRBJ2-1,many
CASSATYEQYF,TGTGCCAGCAGTGCGACCTACGAGCAGTACTTC,NA,TRBV2,TRBJ2-7,many
CASSYDRGRNTIYF,TGTGCCAGCAGTTACGACAGGGGGCGAAACACCATATATTTT,TRBD1,TRBV6-5,TRBJ1-3,many
CASSPTGLTGELFF,TGTGCCAGCTCACCGACAGGGCTCACCGGGGAGCTGTTTTTT,TRBD1,TRBV18,TRBJ2-2,many
CASSVDLLTEAFF,TGTGCCAGCAGCGTTGATTTGTTGACTGAAGCTTTCTTT,NA,TRBV9,TRBJ1-1,many
CASRQHPRPSFGNTIYF,TGTGCCAGCAGACAACACCCCCGACCGAGCTTCGGAAACACCATATATTTT,NA,TRBV6-1,TRBJ1-3,NA
CASSQGSPGTGYEQYF,TGCGCCAGCAGCCAAGGGTCCCCAGGGACCGGCTACGAGCAGTACTTC,NA,TRBV4-3,TRBJ2-7,NA
CASSQDGGNSGNTIYF,TGCGCCAGCAGCCAAGATGGCGGAAACTCTGGAAACACCATATATTTT,NA,TRBV4-3,TRBJ1-3,NA
CASSLSSSGIAKNIQYF,TGTGCCAGCAGTTTATCGTCTAGCGGGATAGCCAAAAACATTCAGTACTTC,TRBD2,TRBV27,TRBJ2-4,many
CASSRPFPNYGYTF,TGTGCCAGCAGCCGCCCCTTCCCTAACTATGGCTACACCTTC,NA,TRBV7-6,TRBJ1-2,NA
CASRWLAGGRNEQFF,TGCGCCAGCAGGTGGTTAGCGGGAGGGAGGAATGAGCAGTTCTTC,TRBD2,TRBV5-1,TRBJ2-1,NA
CASSLSFTDTQYF,TGTGCCAGCAGCTTAAGTTTCACAGATACGCAGTATTTT,NA,TRBV7-2,TRBJ2-3,many
CASSLLVAGGPGEQFF,TGCGCCAGCAGCTTGCTTGTAGCGGGAGGGCCCGGTGAGCAGTTCTTC,TRBD2,TRBV5-1,TRBJ2-1,many
CASSMKDKNTGELFF,TGCGCCAGCAGCATGAAGGACAAGAACACCGGGGAGCTGTTTTTT,NA,TRBV5-1,TRBJ2-2,NA
CATRQGGSGELFF,TGTGCCACCCGACAGGGTGGGTCCGGGGAGCTGTTTTTT,TRBD1,TRBV24-1,TRBJ2-2,many
CASSLELADTDTQYF,TGTGCCAGCAGTTTAGAACTAGCGGACACAGATACGCAGTATTTT,TRBD2,TRBV12-3/TRBV12-4,TRBJ2-3,few
CASSLEQGLAGGPPYNEQFF,TGTGCCAGCAGTTTAGAACAAGGACTAGCGGGAGGGCCCCCCTACAATGAGCAGTTCTTC,TRBD2,TRBV12-3/TRBV12-4,TRBJ2-1,NA
CASSPTGRGVTNNEQFF,TGTGCCAGCTCACCAACGGGGAGGGGGGTAACCAACAATGAGCAGTTCTTC,NA,TRBV18,TRBJ2-1,few
CASSQGRREKLFF,TGTGCCAGCAGCCAAGGGCGTCGTGAAAAACTGTTTTTT,NA,TRBV12-3/TRBV12-4,TRBJ1-4,many
CSVSWNQETQYF,TGCAGCGTTAGCTGGAATCAAGAGACCCAGTACTTC,NA,TRBV29-1,TRBJ2-5,few
CSARPLEGTYEQYF,TGCAGTGCTAGACCCCTTGAAGGCACCTACGAGCAGTACTTC,NA,TRBV20-1,TRBJ2-7,many
CASSSTNEKLFF,TGTGCCAGCAGCTCCACTAATGAAAAACTGTTTTTT,NA,TRBV27,TRBJ1-4,many
CATRIPYYRGGNRNQPQHF,TGTGCCACCAGGATCCCTTACTACAGGGGGGGAAATAGGAATCAGCCCCAGCATTTT,TRBD1,TRBV24-1,TRBJ1-5,many
CASAVVGWQETQYF,TGTGCCAGCGCAGTTGTGGGTTGGCAAGAGACCCAGTACTTC,NA,TRBV7-9,TRBJ2-5,few
CASSFLTSEALYEQYF,TGCGCCAGCAGCTTCCTGACTAGCGAGGCCCTCTACGAGCAGTACTTC,TRBD2,TRBV5-1,TRBJ2-7,NA
CASSTNRGTEAFF,TGCGCCAGCAGCACAAACAGGGGCACTGAAGCTTTCTTT,TRBD1,TRBV5-1,TRBJ1-1,many
CASSPTLPAQVYEQYF,TGTGCCAGCTCACCGACCCTACCCGCACAGGTTTACGAGCAGTACTTC,NA,TRBV18,TRBJ2-7,few
CSAGTGRGNQPQHF,TGCAGTGCTGGCACGGGACGGGGCAATCAGCCCCAGCATTTT,NA,TRBV20-1,TRBJ1-5,many
CASSLGRGSNLETQYF,TGCGCCAGCAGCTTGGGTCGGGGAAGTAATTTAGAGACCCAGTACTTC,NA,TRBV5-1,TRBJ2-5,NA
CASSSTGTGLHEQYF,TGTGCCAGCAGTTCCACCGGGACAGGGCTCCACGAGCAGTACTTC,TRBD1,TRBV6-2/TRBV6-3,TRBJ2-7,few
CSASIGTGRGEKLFF,TGCAGTGCTAGCATCGGGACAGGTCGAGGTGAAAAACTGTTTTTT,TRBD1,TRBV20-1,TRBJ1-4,many
CSAFRGQETQYF,TGCAGTGCTTTCAGGGGACAAGAGACCCAGTACTTC,NA,TRBV20-1,TRBJ2-5,many
CASGLVSAKEKLFF,TGTGCTAGTGGTTTGGTATCCGCAAAAGAAAAACTGTTTTTT,NA,TRBV12-5,TRBJ1-4,many
CSVGSTPGVF,TGCAGCGTCGGATCGACCCCTGGGGTCTTC,NA,TRBV29-1,TRBJ2-1,many
CASSLVGEASPLHF,TGCGCCAGCAGCTTGGTTGGGGAAGCTTCACCCCTCCACTTT,NA,TRBV5-1,TRBJ1-6,many
CASNREPIMNTEAFF,TGTGCCAGCAACAGGGAACCTATCATGAACACTGAAGCTTTCTTT,NA,TRBV5-5,TRBJ1-1,NA
CASTKGVRQSETQYF,TGTGCCAGCACCAAGGGGGTCAGGCAGTCAGAGACCCAGTACTTC,NA,TRBV6-1,TRBJ2-5,NA
CASSFLPGLANTGELFF,TGTGCCAGCAGCTTCTTACCGGGACTCGCGAACACCGGGGAGCTGTTTTTT,NA,TRBV7-2,TRBJ2-2,many
CASSLKQVPEAFF,TGTGCCAGCAGCTTGAAGCAGGTCCCTGAAGCTTTCTTT,NA,TRBV5-6,TRBJ1-1,many
CASSVWTSGTEQYF,TGTGCCAGCAGCGTCTGGACTAGCGGGACAGAGCAGTACTTC,TRBD2,TRBV5-5,TRBJ2-7,few
CASSKDGGLSADTQYF,TGTGCCAGCAGCAAAGATGGGGGCTTGTCTGCAGATACGCAGTATTTT,NA,TRBV21-1,TRBJ2-3,NA
CASTPSTMNNEQFF,TGTGCCAGCACCCCGTCGACCATGAACAATGAGCAGTTCTTC,NA,TRBV12-3/TRBV12-4,TRBJ2-1,many
CASGVGEKLFF,TGTGCCAGCGGGGTCGGGGAAAAACTGTTTTTT,NA,TRBV25-1,TRBJ1-4,many
CASSQPDRVDGYTF,TGTGCCAGCAGCCAACCCGACAGGGTAGATGGCTACACCTTC,TRBD1,TRBV4-2,TRBJ1-2,few
CASSLQRGSSYEQYF,TGTGCCAGCAGTCTACAGCGGGGGTCCTCCTACGAGCAGTACTTC,TRBD2,TRBV6-5,TRBJ2-7,few
CASSSGARGNGYTF,TGTGCCAGCAGCTCCGGCGCCAGGGGGAATGGCTACACCTTC,TRBD1,TRBV5-5,TRBJ1-2,many
CASSLSGGIQAFF,TGTGCCAGCAGTTTATCCGGGGGAATCCAAGCTTTCTTT,NA,TRBV27,TRBJ1-1,many
CASSLASRSGNQPQHF,TGTGCCAGCAGCTTAGCATCTCGCAGTGGCAATCAGCCCCAGCATTTT,NA,TRBV7-9,TRBJ1-5,many
CSVEGLNPDTGELFF,TGCAGCGTTGAGGGTCTGAACCCGGACACCGGGGAGCTGTTTTTT,NA,TRBV29-1,TRBJ2-2,many
CASSTAGGSYEQYF,TGTGCCAGCTCGACGGCGGGAGGGTCCTACGAGCAGTACTTC,TRBD2,TRBV7-9,TRBJ2-7,NA
CASSYQRYPSYNEQFF,TGTGCCAGCAGTTACCAACGATACCCTTCCTACAATGAGCAGTTCTTC,NA,TRBV6-5,TRBJ2-1,few
CASSRGPLGNSPLHF,TGTGCCAGCAGCCGAGGACCGTTGGGAAATTCACCCCTCCACTTT,NA,TRBV4-2,TRBJ1-6,NA
CSAPAEGRANVLTF,TGCAGTGCCCCAGCTGAAGGGAGGGCCAACGTCCTGACTTTC,NA,TRBV20-1,TRBJ2-6,many
CASSQAYEQYF,TGTGCCAGCAGTCAAGCCTACGAGCAGTACTTC,NA,TRBV7-2,TRBJ2-7,many
CSVLGTGGYTF,TGCAGCGTTTTGGGAACTGGGGGCTACACCTTC,NA,TRBV29-1,TRBJ1-2,many
CASSEAGLAGGPDNEQFF,TGTGCCAGCAGTGAAGCCGGACTAGCGGGAGGGCCTGACAATGAGCAGTTCTTC,TRBD2,TRBV2,TRBJ2-1,many
CASSLMAGNTGELFF,TGTGCCAGCAGTTTAATGGCTGGAAACACCGGGGAGCTGTTTTTT,NA,TRBV27,TRBJ2-2,many